This T cell receptor beta chain was captured in a study of T-cell memory formation after mild COVID-19. Study details: Clustering of TCRs was largely donor specific.

Germline V gives CDR1 SGHTA, CDR2 FQGNSA. Trimming cost V 1 base and J 6 bases, with 13 bases left between them. The CDR3 extends over 15 amino acids. Constant-segment-primed 5'RACE gave TCR alpha and TCR beta cDNA libraries with sample barcodes and UMIs. TCRdb passed the 5' RACE reads through MiXCR, listing each CDR3 protein once. The table has fewer than 50,000 distinct CDR3 sequences, around 6.1% seen once. This clonotype appeared a few times. This clonotype was sampled from an adult who had mild COVID-19 (a few samples of this study predate the infection). Cell type and time point are not known. Sequencing input: PBMCs or a T cell subset sorted from them (not recorded which). This chain links TRBV7-2 with TRBJ2-1, with a possible D match to TRBD2 (7 bases). CDR3 loop: CASSLGGGRRNEQFF. The CDR3 nucleotides read TGTGCCAGCAGCTTAGGGGGGGGGCGTCGCAATGAGCAGTTCTTC.